This T cell receptor (beta chain) was sequenced for a study of T cell repertoires in cytomegalovirus infection. Study context: Well-studied HLA-B-restricted epitopes and recently identified HLA-C-restricted epitopes of CMV were both used in the study. CMV infection plus the matching HLA type was flagged by public TCR beta signatures. The study, taken as a whole, reports: In two of eight donors, the top clonotype was HLA-C-restricted CMV-specific. Individuals carrying CMV plus the relevant HLA were identified by cumulative frequency of public TCR beta families.

Germline V gene sequence: CDR1 DFQATT, CDR2 SNEGSKA (reference sequence). The CDR3 spans 13 residues. The J segment lost 3 bases and the V segment lost 3 bases, leaving 5 bases of the junction unmatched. For this clonotype: Its antigen is unknown.

TCRdb fed the reads into MiXCR, producing one record per CDR3 protein. The data hold approximately 500,000 distinct CDR3 sequences, with around 35% observed a single time. The chain employs TRBV20-1 and TRBJ2-7; 7 positions agree with TRBD2. The sequencing here drew on cultured PBMCs, taken from culture after CMV antigen stimulation. The sequence was collected from a human donor in good health (CMV status not recorded). Some clones in this sample may be carry-over from other donors' samples. CDR3 protein: CSASQLANYEQYF. CDR3 bases: TGCAGTGCTAGTCAACTAGCGAACTACGAGCAGTACTTC.